The subject of this entry is one T cell receptor (beta chain). This sample was included in a study of cytomegalovirus exposure and HLA in healthy donors. V was shortened by 8 bases and J by 8 bases, with 7 bases between the two germline ends. Germline V gives CDR1 MDHEN, CDR2 SYDVKM. CDR3 length: 10 amino acids. In the PCR, 60 Vbeta and 13 Jbeta primers were used. Only in-frame clones appear in the TCRdb table, and some are missing; sequencing was by immunoSEQ multiplex PCR. The sample lists 80,000 or so clones, around 58% occurring once. This clonotype was obtained from a man in his thirties or forties in good health and CMV-seropositive. The sample was PBMCs. The rearrangement joins TRBV28 to TRBJ2-1; D unclear. The CDR3 DNA is TGTGCCAGCGGCCTGGATGAGCAGTTCTTC. Protein product: CASGLDEQFF.